This T cell receptor (beta chain) was identified in a study of cytomegalovirus exposure and HLA in healthy donors. Healthy bone marrow donors formed the donor group. The PCR ran on 60 Vbeta and 13 Jbeta primers. The data were produced by immunoSEQ multiplex PCR, yet TCRdb's version contains in-frame clones alone and is incomplete. The data hold fewer than 110,000 clones, with about 81% observed a single time. Findings and limits, study-wide: Further analysis, carried out later, found HLA-associated TCR beta chains more clonally expanded than equally common other chains. The availability of immune exposure information extended only to CMV serostatus. A cluster of highly shared sequence variants was likely a sequencing artifact.

V was pared by 1 base and J by 1 base, with 7 bases between. The germline CDR1 and CDR2 sequences are MGHDK and SYGVNS. CDR3 length equals 14 residues. About this clone: Its antigen is undetermined.

The chain uses TRBV25-1 and TRBJ1-2; D remains ambiguous. The clonotype was recovered from a man aged 25 to 45 in good health and CMV-seropositive. The sequencing sample was made of PBMCs. This CDR3 is CASSELGDNYGYTF. The CDR3 DNA reads as TGTGCCAGCAGTGAATTGGGAGATAACTATGGCTACACCTTC.